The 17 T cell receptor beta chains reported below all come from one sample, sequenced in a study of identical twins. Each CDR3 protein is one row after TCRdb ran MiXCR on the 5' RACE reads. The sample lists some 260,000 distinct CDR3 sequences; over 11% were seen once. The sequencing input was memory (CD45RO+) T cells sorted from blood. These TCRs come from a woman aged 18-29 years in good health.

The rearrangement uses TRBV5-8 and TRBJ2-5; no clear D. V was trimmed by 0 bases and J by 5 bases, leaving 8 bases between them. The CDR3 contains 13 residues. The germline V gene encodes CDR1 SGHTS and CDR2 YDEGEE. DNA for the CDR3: TGTGCCAGCAGCTTGGCGCTGCGGGAGACCCAGTACTTC. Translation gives CASSLALRETQYF.

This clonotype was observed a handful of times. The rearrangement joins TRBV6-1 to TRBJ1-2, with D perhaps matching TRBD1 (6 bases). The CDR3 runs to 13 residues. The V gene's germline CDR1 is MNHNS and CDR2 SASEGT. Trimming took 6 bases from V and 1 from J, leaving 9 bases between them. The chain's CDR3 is CASRGQNNYGYTF. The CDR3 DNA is TGTGCCAGCAGAGGACAGAATAACTATGGCTACACCTTC.

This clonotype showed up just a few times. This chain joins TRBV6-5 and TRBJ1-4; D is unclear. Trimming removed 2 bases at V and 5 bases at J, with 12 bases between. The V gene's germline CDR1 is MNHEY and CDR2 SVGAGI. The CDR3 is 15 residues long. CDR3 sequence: CASSYDTRANEKLFF. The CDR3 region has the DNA TGTGCCAGCAGTTACGACACTAGGGCAAATGAAAAACTGTTTTTT.

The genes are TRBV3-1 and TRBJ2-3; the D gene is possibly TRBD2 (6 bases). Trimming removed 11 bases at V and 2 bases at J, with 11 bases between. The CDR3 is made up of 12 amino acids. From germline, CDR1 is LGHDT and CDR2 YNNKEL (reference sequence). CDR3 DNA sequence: TGTGCCGCGCGGGGCTACACAGATACGCAGTATTTT. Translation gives CAARGYTDTQYF.

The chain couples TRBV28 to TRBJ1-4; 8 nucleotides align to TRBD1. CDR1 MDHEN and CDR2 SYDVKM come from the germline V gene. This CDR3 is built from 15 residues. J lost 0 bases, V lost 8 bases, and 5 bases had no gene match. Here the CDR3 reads CASSTGGATNEKLFF. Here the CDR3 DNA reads TGTGCCAGCTCTACAGGGGGGGCAACTAATGAAAAACTGTTTTTT.

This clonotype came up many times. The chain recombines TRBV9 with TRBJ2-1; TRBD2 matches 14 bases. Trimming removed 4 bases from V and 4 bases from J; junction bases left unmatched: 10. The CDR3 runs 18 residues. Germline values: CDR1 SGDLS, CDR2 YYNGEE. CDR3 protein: CASSPRTSGGPLYNEQFF. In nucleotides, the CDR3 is TGTGCCAGCAGCCCGCGGACTAGCGGGGGGCCATTATACAATGAGCAGTTCTTC.

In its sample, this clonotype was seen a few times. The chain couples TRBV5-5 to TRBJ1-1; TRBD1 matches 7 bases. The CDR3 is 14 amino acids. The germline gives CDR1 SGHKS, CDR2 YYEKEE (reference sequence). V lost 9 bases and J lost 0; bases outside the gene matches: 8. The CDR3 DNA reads TGTGCCACCCGGGACAGCCCCATGAACACTGAAGCTTTCTTT. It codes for CATRDSPMNTEAFF. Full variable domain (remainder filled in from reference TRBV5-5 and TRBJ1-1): DAGVTQSPTHLIKTRGQQVTLRCSPISGHKSVSWYQQVLGQGPQFIFQYYEKEERGRGNFPDRFSARQFPNYSSELNVNALLLGDSALYLCATRDSPMNTEAFFGQGTRLTVV.

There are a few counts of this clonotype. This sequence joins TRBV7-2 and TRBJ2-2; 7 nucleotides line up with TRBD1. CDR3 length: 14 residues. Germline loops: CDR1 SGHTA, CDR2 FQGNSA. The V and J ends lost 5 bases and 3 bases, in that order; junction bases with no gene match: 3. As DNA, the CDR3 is TGTGCCAGCAGCCCGGACAGGTACACCGGGGAGCTGTTTTTT. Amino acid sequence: CASSPDRYTGELFF.

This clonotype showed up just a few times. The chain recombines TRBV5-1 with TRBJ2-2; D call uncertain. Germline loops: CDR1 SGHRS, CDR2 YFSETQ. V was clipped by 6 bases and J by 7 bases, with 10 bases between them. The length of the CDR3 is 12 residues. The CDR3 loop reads CASMGIFGELFF. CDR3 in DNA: TGCGCCAGCATGGGTATCTTCGGGGAGCTGTTTTTT.

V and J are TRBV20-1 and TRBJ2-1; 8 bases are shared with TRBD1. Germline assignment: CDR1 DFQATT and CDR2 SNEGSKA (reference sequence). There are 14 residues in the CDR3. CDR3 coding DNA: TGCAGCGGTACCTCGGGCAGGGGGCACAATGAGCAGTTCTTC. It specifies CSGTSGRGHNEQFF.

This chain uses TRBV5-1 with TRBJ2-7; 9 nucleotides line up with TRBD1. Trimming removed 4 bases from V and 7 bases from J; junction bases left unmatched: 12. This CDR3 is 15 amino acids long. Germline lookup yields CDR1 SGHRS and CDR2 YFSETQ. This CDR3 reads CASSPQGAFPGEQYF. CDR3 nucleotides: TGCGCCAGCAGCCCACAGGGGGCCTTTCCGGGGGAGCAGTACTTC.

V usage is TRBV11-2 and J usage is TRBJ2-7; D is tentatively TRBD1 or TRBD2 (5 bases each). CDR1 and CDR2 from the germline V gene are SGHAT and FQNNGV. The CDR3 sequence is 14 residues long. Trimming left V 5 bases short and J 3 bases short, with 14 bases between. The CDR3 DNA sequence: TGTGCCAGCAGCATCCCCGGGACGATCTACGAGCAGTACTTC. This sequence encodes CASSIPGTIYEQYF. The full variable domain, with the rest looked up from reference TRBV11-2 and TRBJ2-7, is EAGVAQSPRYKIIEKRQSVAFWCNPISGHATLYWYQQILGQGPKLLIQFQNNGVVDDSQLPKDRFSAERLKGVDSTLKIQPAKLEDSAVYLCASSIPGTIYEQYFGPGTRLTVT.

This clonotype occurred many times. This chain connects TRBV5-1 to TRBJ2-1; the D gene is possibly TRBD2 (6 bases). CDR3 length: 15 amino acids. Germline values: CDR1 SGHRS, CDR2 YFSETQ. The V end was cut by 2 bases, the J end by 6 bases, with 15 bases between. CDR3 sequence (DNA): TGCGCCAGCAGCTTCCTCGTCGGAGGGGCCAATGAGCAGTTCTTC. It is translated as CASSFLVGGANEQFF.

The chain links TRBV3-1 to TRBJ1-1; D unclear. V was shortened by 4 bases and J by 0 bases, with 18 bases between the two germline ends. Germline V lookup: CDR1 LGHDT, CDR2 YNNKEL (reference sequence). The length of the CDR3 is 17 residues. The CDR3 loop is CASSPSRGTGVNTEAFF. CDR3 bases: TGTGCCAGCAGCCCATCCCGCGGAACGGGTGTGAACACTGAAGCTTTCTTT.

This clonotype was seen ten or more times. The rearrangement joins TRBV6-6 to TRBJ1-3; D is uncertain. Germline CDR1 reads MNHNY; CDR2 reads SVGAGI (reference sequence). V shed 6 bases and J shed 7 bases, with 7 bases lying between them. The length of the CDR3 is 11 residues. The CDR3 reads CASSAGNTIYF. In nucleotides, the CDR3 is TGTGCCAGCAGCGCCGGGAACACCATATATTTT.

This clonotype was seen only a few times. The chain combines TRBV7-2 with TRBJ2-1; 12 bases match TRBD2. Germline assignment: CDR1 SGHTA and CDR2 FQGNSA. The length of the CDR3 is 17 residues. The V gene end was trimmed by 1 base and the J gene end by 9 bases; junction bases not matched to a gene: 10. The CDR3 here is CASSLVASGRAEGEQFF. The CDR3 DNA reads TGTGCCAGCAGCTTAGTTGCTAGCGGGAGGGCGGAGGGTGAGCAGTTCTTC. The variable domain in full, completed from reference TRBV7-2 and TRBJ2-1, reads GAGVSQSPSNKVTEKGKDVELRCDPISGHTALYWYRQSLGQGLEFLIYFQGNSAPDKSGLPSDRFSAERTGGSVSTLTIQRTQQEDSAVYLCASSLVASGRAEGEQFFGPGTRLTVL.

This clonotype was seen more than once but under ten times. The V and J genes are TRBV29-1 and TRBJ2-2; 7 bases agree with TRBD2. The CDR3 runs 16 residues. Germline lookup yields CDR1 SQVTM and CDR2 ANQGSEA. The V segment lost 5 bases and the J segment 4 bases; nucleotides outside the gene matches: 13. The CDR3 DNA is TGCAGCGTTTCCCCCGTAGCGGGCGCGGTCACCGGGGAGCTGTTTTTT. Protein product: CSVSPVAGAVTGELFF.